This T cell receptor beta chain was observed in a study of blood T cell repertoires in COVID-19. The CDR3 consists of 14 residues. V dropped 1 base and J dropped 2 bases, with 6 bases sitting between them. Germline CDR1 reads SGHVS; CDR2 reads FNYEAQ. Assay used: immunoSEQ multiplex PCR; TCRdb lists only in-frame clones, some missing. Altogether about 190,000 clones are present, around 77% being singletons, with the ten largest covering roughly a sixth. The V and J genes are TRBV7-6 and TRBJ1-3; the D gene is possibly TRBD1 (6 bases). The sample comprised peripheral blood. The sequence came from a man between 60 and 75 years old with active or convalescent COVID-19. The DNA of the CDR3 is TGTGCCAGCAGCTTAGGGACAGCTGGAAACACCATATATTTT. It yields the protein CASSLGTAGNTIYF.